The rows below give T cell receptor beta chains drawn from one sample of a study of blood T cell repertoires in COVID-19. The method was immunoSEQ multiplex PCR; TCRdb's version includes in-frame clones alone and lacks a portion of them. The sample lists roughly 200,000 clones; approximately 87% were seen once. Material: PBMCs or T cells enriched from blood (not recorded which). Every receptor here comes from a woman between 50 and 59 years old in a cohort exposed to, infected with or recovered from COVID-19 (not recorded which). CDR3s include the opening cysteine and the closing phenylalanine or tryptophan. Each record gives: J gene, V gene, CDR3 protein.

J gene: TRBJ2-2
V gene: TRBV7-8
CDR3 protein: CASSYAHRGGYTGELFF

J gene: TRBJ1-6
V gene: TRBV27
CDR3 protein: CASSQAQISSYNSPLHF

J gene: TRBJ2-7
V gene: TRBV3-1/TRBV3-2
CDR3 protein: CASSLQGAFREQYF

J gene: TRBJ1-2
V gene: TRBV7-6
CDR3 protein: CASSLGWGPHTEMGYTF

J gene: TRBJ1-6
V gene: TRBV28
CDR3 protein: CASSLSQGGSPLHF

J gene: TRBJ1-2
V gene: TRBV7-9
CDR3 protein: CASSFGAGYGYTF

J gene: TRBJ2-7
V gene: TRBV12-3/TRBV12-4
CDR3 protein: CASREAGRNEQYF

J gene: TRBJ1-5
V gene: TRBV6-5
CDR3 protein: CASTRTGGRQPQHF

J gene: TRBJ1-1
V gene: TRBV11-2
CDR3 protein: CASSLEAVGGEAFF

J gene: TRBJ1-1
V gene: TRBV11-2
CDR3 protein: CASTLQGLVPFF

J gene: TRBJ2-5
V gene: TRBV11-2
CDR3 protein: CASSSHPLLAGGSETQYF